This T cell receptor (beta chain) originates from a study of blood T cells in healthy people across ages. Study-wide points: The fall in TCR beta diversity per million T cells was roughly linear with age.

It was approximately 10 milliliters of peripheral blood that were drawn from each donor. Concerning this clonotype itself: Its cognate antigen is unknown. One end of the junction does not line up with germline, which may come from a read error.

Germline loops: CDR1 KGHSH, CDR2 LQKENI. The CDR3 is 16 amino acids. Together with a sample-barcoded 5' primer, a J-beta primer mix was included in a second PCR lasting about 7 to 11 cycles. TCRdb recomputed calls from the 5' RACE reads with MiXCR, one row per CDR3 protein. The sample consists of around 280,000 distinct CDR3 sequences, less than 30% of them appearing once. The chain uses TRBV18 and TRBJ2-5; 7 bases agree with TRBD1. The specimen sequenced was blood. This TCR was recovered from a woman aged 70-85 years in good health. The CDR3 reads CASSPPLDRYQEAQYF. The CDR3 coding sequence is TGTGCCAGCTCACCACCTCTGGACAGGTACCAAGAGGCCCAGTACTTC.